These T cell receptor beta chains were read from a single sample in a study of T cells in Graves' hyperthyroidism and ophthalmopathy. TCRdb passed the multiplex PCR reads through MiXCR, listing each CDR3 protein once. The table includes about 290,000 distinct CDR3 sequences, approximately 16% detected once. Input material: blood. The receptors derive from a woman aged 45 to 65 with Graves' hyperthyroidism that later progressed to Graves' ophthalmopathy. CDR3s include the opening cysteine and the closing phenylalanine or tryptophan. The D gene is left open where the match is weak. Part of the rows lack a size; the others show once, few, many or a class for expanded clones.

clone_size,d_call,v_call,j_call,cdr3_aa,cdr3_nt
many,.,TRBV28,TRBJ1-5,CASIRDRRNQPQHF,TGTGCCAGCATTCGTGACAGAAGAAATCAGCCCCAGCATTTT
.,.,TRBV28,TRBJ1-1,CASSFLAEAFF,TGTGCCAGCAGTTTTTTAGCTGAAGCTTTCTTT
few,.,TRBV4-1,TRBJ2-7,CASSQFLPGFNRRSSYEQYF,TGCGCCAGCAGCCAATTCCTTCCCGGTTTCAATAGAAGGAGCTCCTACGAGCAGTACTTC
many,.,TRBV20-1,TRBJ1-1,CSARRGAMNTEAFF,TGCAGTGCCCGAAGGGGGGCAATGAACACTGAAGCTTTCTTT
.,.,TRBV5-1,TRBJ2-6,CASSPLAGSGANVLTF,TGCGCCAGCAGCCCGCTGGCGGGATCCGGGGCCAACGTCCTGACTTTC
once,.,TRBV3-1,TRBJ1-4,CASSQSDGVNEKLFF,TGTGCCAGCAGCCAGTCGGACGGGGTTAATGAAAAACTGTTTTTT
many,.,TRBV20-1,TRBJ2-3,CSARSRLSTDTQYF,TGCAGTGCTAGATCGAGGCTAAGCACAGATACGCAGTATTTT
many,TRBD2,TRBV3-1,TRBJ2-1,CASSLSGRLDHRSGRAYNEQFF,TGTGCCAGCAGCCTATCGGGCAGACTCGACCACCGTAGCGGGAGGGCTTACAATGAGCAGTTCTTC
many,.,TRBV6-5,TRBJ2-5,CASSYLGGETQYF,TGTGCCAGCAGTTACCTCGGAGGAGAGACCCAGTACTTC
.,TRBD1,TRBV7-3,TRBJ2-1,CASSHSLGAGGTYEQFF,TGTGCCAGCAGCCACAGTCTCGGCGCAGGGGGTACCTACGAGCAGTTCTTC
many,.,TRBV20-1,TRBJ2-3,CSARDPRVTPTDTQYF,TGCAGTGCTAGAGACCCTCGCGTGACCCCCACAGATACGCAGTATTTT
many,TRBD1,TRBV28,TRBJ1-5,CASSLLKTGGAIGNQPQHF,TGTGCCAGCAGTTTACTTAAGACAGGGGGCGCAATCGGCAATCAGCCCCAGCATTTT
many,.,TRBV2,TRBJ2-3,CASSVVAADTQYF,TGTGCCAGCAGTGTAGTAGCGGCAGATACGCAGTATTTT
few,TRBD2,TRBV9,TRBJ2-1,CASSVVSGLAWNEQFF,TGTGCCAGCAGCGTAGTTTCGGGACTAGCGTGGAATGAGCAGTTCTTC
few,.,TRBV6-1,TRBJ2-2,CASSTHSPNTGELFF,TGTGCCAGCAGCACACATAGCCCGAACACCGGGGAGCTGTTTTTT
.,.,TRBV4-1,TRBJ2-1,CASSLQLVNEQFF,TGCGCCAGCAGCCTACAACTAGTCAATGAGCAGTTCTTC
many,.,TRBV28,TRBJ1-1,CASIEGWGRRTEAFF,TGTGCCAGCATCGAGGGGTGGGGGAGGCGAACTGAAGCTTTCTTT
few,.,TRBV29-1,TRBJ1-1,CSAPGGGEAFF,TGCAGCGCCCCCGGGGGGGGTGAAGCTTTCTTT
many,TRBD2,TRBV28,TRBJ2-1,CASSSPSSGSAFF,TGTGCCAGCAGTTCCCCTTCTAGCGGGAGTGCGTTCTTC